A selection of T cell receptor beta chains follows, all from one sample in a study of CD8 T cells in ankylosing spondylitis. TCRdb reanalysed the 5' RACE reads using MiXCR and keeps one entry per CDR3 protein. The sample consists of under 450,000 distinct CDR3 sequences, roughly 18% of them appearing once. The specimen was blood, either unsorted or a sorted T cell fraction (not recorded which). Receptors originate from a male donor with ankylosing spondylitis. Both conserved end residues are part of each CDR3. D genes are given only for firm matches. A row's size may be missing; if present it is once, few, many or a size class.

CDR3nt | CDR3aa | j_gene | d_gene | v_gene | abundance
TGCGCCAGCAGCCAGGGGAGCGGGTTAGGGTATGGCTACACCTTC | CASSQGSGLGYGYTF | TRBJ1-2 | NA | TRBV4-1 | NA
TGCAGCGTGGGGGACACAGATACGCAGTATTTT | CSVGDTDTQYF | TRBJ2-3 | NA | TRBV29-1 | NA
TGTGCCAGCATCACTAGCAACAGGGTCACTGAAGCTTTCTTT | CASITSNRVTEAFF | TRBJ1-1 | NA | TRBV2 | many
TGTGCCAGCAGCGAAACTAGCGGGAGGGCCCTTGGTGAGCAGTTCTTC | CASSETSGRALGEQFF | TRBJ2-1 | TRBD2 | TRBV6-2/TRBV6-3 | NA
TGCAGTGCTACCCGGACAGCTGCCTCCTACGAGCAGTACTTC | CSATRTAASYEQYF | TRBJ2-7 | NA | TRBV20-1 | few
TGTGCCAGCAGCTTAGGAGGGGGGCTAGCGGGGAGGTCCTACGAGCAGTACTTC | CASSLGGGLAGRSYEQYF | TRBJ2-7 | TRBD2 | TRBV11-2 | NA
TGTGCCAGCAGCCTCCAGACAGGGGCCAACACTGAAGCTTTCTTT | CASSLQTGANTEAFF | TRBJ1-1 | TRBD1 | TRBV3-1 | few
TGCGCCAGCAGCCCCTCGGAGGGGATCAGGCCCCTCCACTTT | CASSPSEGIRPLHF | TRBJ1-6 | NA | TRBV5-1 | NA
TGCGCCAGCAGCCTTACCTCCGGGACAGGTTACAATGAGCAGTTCTTC | CASSLTSGTGYNEQFF | TRBJ2-1 | TRBD1 | TRBV5-1 | NA
TGTGCCAGCAGTGAAGTTTGGCGGTCAACCACAGATACGCAGTATTTT | CASSEVWRSTTDTQYF | TRBJ2-3 | NA | TRBV6-1 | few
TGTGCCAGCAGCCAAGTGGTACAGCGGGCCGGGGAGCTGTTTTTT | CASSQVVQRAGELFF | TRBJ2-2 | NA | TRBV14 | NA
TGTGCCAGCAGCTCCTCTCCCACCATATATTTT | CASSSSPTIYF | TRBJ1-3 | NA | TRBV7-9 | few
TGTGCCAGCAGTTTCATGTCGGATCTGGGGGCTTTCTTT | CASSFMSDLGAFF | TRBJ1-1 | NA | TRBV28 | many
TGCAGTGCTACCCTGACTAGTCTCAATGAGCAGTTCTTC | CSATLTSLNEQFF | TRBJ2-1 | NA | TRBV20-1 | NA
TGTGCCAGCATTGGGGGGCCCTCTGGAAACACCATATATTTT | CASIGGPSGNTIYF | TRBJ1-3 | NA | TRBV7-8 | NA
TGTGCCAGCAGCTCAAACAGGGGCTTAGATCAGCCCCAGCATTTT | CASSSNRGLDQPQHF | TRBJ1-5 | TRBD1 | TRBV7-2 | NA
TGTGCCAGCAGCTTAATCTTGGGCAATCAGCCCCAGCATTTT | CASSLILGNQPQHF | TRBJ1-5 | NA | TRBV7-2 | NA
TGCGCCAGCAGCCCTGGGCCCGGGGCCTACAATGAGCAGTTCTTC | CASSPGPGAYNEQFF | TRBJ2-1 | NA | TRBV5-1 | NA
TGTGCCAGCAGCCAGGGGATAGATACGCAGTATTTT | CASSQGIDTQYF | TRBJ2-3 | NA | TRBV6-5 | NA
TGTGCCACCAAGGTTGCTAGCTCCTATAATTCACCCCTCCACTTT | CATKVASSYNSPLHF | TRBJ1-6 | NA | TRBV7-9 | NA
TGTGCCAGCAGCCAGCGGACAGGGGGAGGCTATGGCTACACCTTC | CASSQRTGGGYGYTF | TRBJ1-2 | TRBD1 | TRBV14 | NA
TGTGCCAGCAGCTCACGGGACTACACCTCCTACAATGAGCAGTTCTTC | CASSSRDYTSYNEQFF | TRBJ2-1 | TRBD2 | TRBV9 | few
TGTGCCAGCTCCCTCGATCTCTCTGGGGCCAACGTCCTGACTTTC | CASSLDLSGANVLTF | TRBJ2-6 | NA | TRBV18 | many
TGTGCCAGCAGACAAGGGACGGGAGGAGAGACCCAGTACTTC | CASRQGTGGETQYF | TRBJ2-5 | TRBD2 | TRBV12-3/TRBV12-4 | few
TGCGCCAGCAGCCAAGATATAGTCGGGACAGGGGGCGGTGAGACCCAGTACTTC | CASSQDIVGTGGGETQYF | TRBJ2-5 | TRBD1 | TRBV4-1 | NA
TGTGCCACCAGCAGGCCCCGAAAGGACCGAACGGAGACCCAGTACTTC | CATSRPRKDRTETQYF | TRBJ2-5 | NA | TRBV15 | few
TGTGCCAGCAGCTTAGTCGGGAGGGCTGGTGGGGCCAACGTCCTGACTTTC | CASSLVGRAGGANVLTF | TRBJ2-6 | TRBD2 | TRBV7-8 | few
TGTGCCAGCAGCCTAATAGAAGGGGCGGGAGGTTCCGGGGAGCAGTACTTC | CASSLIEGAGGSGEQYF | TRBJ2-7 | TRBD2 | TRBV7-2 | NA
TGTGCCAGCAGCTTGATCGCAGGGTCCAGCAATCAGCCCCAGCATTTT | CASSLIAGSSNQPQHF | TRBJ1-5 | NA | TRBV5-5 | NA
TGCAGTGCTGCCCCCCCAGCGGGGGTACAGCCCCAGCATTTT | CSAAPPAGVQPQHF | TRBJ1-5 | NA | TRBV20-1 | few
TGTGCCACCGGACAGGGGACTAATCAGCCCCAGCATTTT | CATGQGTNQPQHF | TRBJ1-5 | TRBD1 | TRBV24-1 | many
TGTGCCAGCAGCTCCGGGGGACTAGCGGGAGGCCGGGGGGAGACCCAGTACTTC | CASSSGGLAGGRGETQYF | TRBJ2-5 | TRBD2 | TRBV7-8 | NA
TGCGCCAGCAGCTTGCTAACCGGGACAGGGAACACCGGGGAGCTGTTTTTT | CASSLLTGTGNTGELFF | TRBJ2-2 | TRBD1 | TRBV5-1 | NA
TGTGACAGCAGTTTAAAACTAGCGGGAGTGGGCTACAATGAGCAGTTCTTC | CDSSLKLAGVGYNEQFF | TRBJ2-1 | TRBD2 | TRBV12-3/TRBV12-4 | NA
TGTGCCAGCAGGGCAGGGTGGGGTCAGCCCCAGCATTTT | CASRAGWGQPQHF | TRBJ1-5 | NA | TRBV2 | NA
TGTGCCAGCAGTTATGGACGGGACAGGGGATCCCCTATAGGCTATGGCTACACCTTC | CASSYGRDRGSPIGYGYTF | TRBJ1-2 | TRBD1 | TRBV6-5 | few
TGCGCCAGCAGCCAGGATATAATGGGGGGCCCCGGGTTCAGCCAGCATTTT | CASSQDIMGGPGFSQHF | TRBJ1-5 | NA | TRBV4-1 | many
TGTGCCATCAGTGAGGGACAGTACACCGGGGAGCTGTTTTTT | CAISEGQYTGELFF | TRBJ2-2 | NA | TRBV10-3 | many
TGCGCCAGCAGCGCCCGGACAGGGGGCACTGAAGCTTTCTTT | CASSARTGGTEAFF | TRBJ1-1 | TRBD1 | TRBV5-1 | many
TGCAGTGCCGGACAGACGTACCAAGAGACCCAGTACTTC | CSAGQTYQETQYF | TRBJ2-5 | NA | TRBV20-1 | few
TGTGCCAGCAGCTTTGGACAGGAGGGTGGAAAACTGTTTTTT | CASSFGQEGGKLFF | TRBJ1-4 | TRBD1 | TRBV7-9 | few
TGTGCCAGCAGCCGGCAGGGTGCAGGCGAAAACGAGCAGTACTTC | CASSRQGAGENEQYF | TRBJ2-7 | NA | TRBV12-3/TRBV12-4 | NA
TGTGCCATCAGGGGGGCAGAAGAAGTATATGGCTACACCTTC | CAIRGAEEVYGYTF | TRBJ1-2 | NA | TRBV10-3 | NA
TGTGCCAGCAGCTGGAGCGGACTATTCAATTACGAGCAGTACTTC | CASSWSGLFNYEQYF | TRBJ2-7 | NA | TRBV5-8 | NA
TGCGCCAGCAGCCCGACGGGAACTGAAGCTTTCTTT | CASSPTGTEAFF | TRBJ1-1 | NA | TRBV5-1 | many
TGCAGTGCTACGACGGGGCTCGGCTACAATGAGCAGTTCTTC | CSATTGLGYNEQFF | TRBJ2-1 | NA | TRBV20-1 | NA
TGTGCCAGCAGCTTAGTCGGGGTACTGAACACTGAAGCTTTCTTT | CASSLVGVLNTEAFF | TRBJ1-1 | NA | TRBV11-2 | few
TGTGCCAGCAGCCTGTTAGGGCCTGGGACAGGGATCAATCAGCCCCAGCATTTT | CASSLLGPGTGINQPQHF | TRBJ1-5 | TRBD1 | TRBV11-2 | few
TGTGCCAGCAGCTTGTGGGGGAGCGAATTGAACACTGAAGCTTTCTTT | CASSLWGSELNTEAFF | TRBJ1-1 | NA | TRBV5-6 | NA
TGCGCCAGCAGCCAGGACGGGAGCTCCTACAATGAGCAGTTCTTC | CASSQDGSSYNEQFF | TRBJ2-1 | NA | TRBV4-1 | NA
TGCAGCGCGGTGGTAGAGACCCAGTACTTC | CSAVVETQYF | TRBJ2-5 | NA | TRBV29-1 | few
TGTGCCAGCAGTTTTGGGACAGGGGGCGGGGAGCCCCAGCATTTT | CASSFGTGGGEPQHF | TRBJ1-5 | TRBD1 | TRBV12-3/TRBV12-4 | NA
TGTGCCAGCAGTTTACCAGGGAGTAGCTCTGGAAACACCATATATTTT | CASSLPGSSSGNTIYF | TRBJ1-3 | NA | TRBV28 | NA
TGCGCCAGCAGCCAAGGGGCGGGGGCAGGGGGGGCCATAGGCACAGATACGCAGTATTTT | CASSQGAGAGGAIGTDTQYF | TRBJ2-3 | NA | TRBV4-1 | few
TGTGCCAGCAGCCGGACGGGAACGGAGTCACCCCTCCACTTT | CASSRTGTESPLHF | TRBJ1-6 | NA | TRBV6-2/TRBV6-3 | NA
TGCAGTGCTGCGGGGACTCCACTCAACAATGAGCAGTTCTTC | CSAAGTPLNNEQFF | TRBJ2-1 | NA | TRBV20-1 | NA
TGTGCCAGCACTCGAAGCGGAACTGAAGCTTTCTTT | CASTRSGTEAFF | TRBJ1-1 | NA | TRBV2 | NA
TGTGCCATCAGTGAGTCGGGACCCGACTCTGGAAACACCATATATTTT | CAISESGPDSGNTIYF | TRBJ1-3 | NA | TRBV10-3 | NA
TGTGCCAGCAGCTCGGACAGGTTAAACATTCAGTACTTC | CASSSDRLNIQYF | TRBJ2-4 | TRBD1 | TRBV7-9 | NA